Below are 10 T cell receptor beta chains sequenced from a single sample in a study of beta chain features in type 1 diabetes. Since all of the isolated RNA was reverse transcribed, expressed TCRB transcripts were what got sequenced. Repertoires were generated with immunoSEQ multiplex PCR, while TCRdb's copy carries only in-frame clones and drops some. Seen here are 430,000 or so clones, approximately 10% observed once, and the top ten hold 0.035% to 0.05%. The sequenced sample consisted of naive CD4+ T cells from blood. The origin of the receptors is a woman between 18 and 30 years old in good health.

CDR3 residues: CASSQHEGAGFNEKLFF. The CDR3 region has the DNA TGCGCCAGCAGCCAACATGAAGGTGCGGGGTTTAATGAAAAACTGTTTTTT. This chain connects TRBV4-1 to TRBJ1-4; D uncertain. CDR1 and CDR2 (germline): MGHRA, YSYEKL. This CDR3 comprises 17 residues. Deletions cut 2 bases from V and 4 bases from J, with 17 bases between.

Points on this clone: The same CDR3 also results from other DNA sequences found in this sample. The chain recombines TRBV30 with TRBJ1-1; the match to TRBD1 covers 7 bases. Germline loops: CDR1 GTSNPN, CDR2 SVGIG (reference sequence). This CDR3 region has 12 residues. The DNA of the CDR3 is TGTGCTTCCAGGGGGATGAACACTGAAGCTTTCTTT. Its protein product is CASRGMNTEAFF.

The rearrangement uses TRBV15 and TRBJ1-2; TRBD1 is a possible D gene (5 bases). Germline V lookup: CDR1 LNHNV, CDR2 YYDKDF (reference sequence). V lost 3 bases, J lost 8 bases, and 25 bases lay in between. This CDR3 comprises 17 residues. CDR3 nucleotides: TGTGCCACCAGCAGTCTATGGGGACGTCAGGCCCCGGAAGGCTACACCTTC. It encodes CATSSLWGRQAPEGYTF. The entire variable domain, with the rest obtained from reference TRBV15 and TRBJ1-2, is as follows: DAMVIQNPRYQVTQFGKPVTLSCSQTLNHNVMYWYQQKSSQAPKLLFHYYDKDFNNEADTPDNFQSRRPNTSFCFLDIRSPGLGDTAMYLCATSSLWGRQAPEGYTFGSGTRLTVV.

The table lists this clone with a few counts. V usage is TRBV7-2 and J usage is TRBJ2-3; TRBD2 agrees at 12 bases. The CDR3 spans 15 residues. V lost 1 base, J lost 12 bases, and 8 bases stayed unmatched. Per the germline V gene, CDR1 is SGHTA and CDR2 is FQGNSA. CDR3 residues: CASSLELAGGLFQYF. Written as DNA, the CDR3 is TGTGCCAGCAGCTTAGAACTAGCGGGAGGCCTCTTTCAGTATTTT.

This clone was detected only a few times. The chain has TRBV9 and TRBJ2-7; D is unclear. Trimming cost V 2 bases and J 2 bases, with 14 bases left between them. Per germline, CDR1 SGDLS and CDR2 YYNGEE. The CDR3 extends over 15 amino acids. The CDR3 DNA sequence: TGTGCCAGCAGCGTGTCCCTGGCGGAGACCTACGAGCAGTACTTC. Encoded protein: CASSVSLAETYEQYF.

There are a few counts of this clone. The rearrangement joins TRBV10-3 to TRBJ2-7; 8 nucleotides agree with TRBD1. Germline trimming cut 5 bases from V and 3 bases from J; bases unmatched to any gene: 6. Germline V gives CDR1 ENHRY, CDR2 SYGVKD. CDR3 length: 14 amino acids. In DNA, the CDR3 is TGTGCCATCAGTATGGACAGGGCGGGCTACGAGCAGTACGTC. Its protein product is CAISMDRAGYEQYV.

This chain uses TRBV14 with TRBJ2-5, with D possibly being TRBD2 (5 bases). The V end lost 3 bases, the J end lost 4 bases, and 6 bases lay between the germline ends. This CDR3 has 12 amino acids. CDR1 is SGHDN and CDR2 is FVKESK in the germline V gene. CDR3 in amino acids: CASSQGRETQYF. CDR3 DNA sequence: TGTGCCAGCAGCCAGGGGAGAGAGACCCAGTACTTC.

In this sample, this clone turned up a few times. The CDR3: CASSLAVAQGPRADTQYF. CDR3 DNA: TGTGCCAGCAGCTTAGCGGTCGCACAGGGTCCAAGGGCAGATACGCAGTATTTT. This chain uses TRBV7-9 with TRBJ2-3, with D tentatively TRBD1 (6 bases). The length of the CDR3 is 18 residues. Germline lookup yields CDR1 SEHNR and CDR2 FQNEAQ (reference sequence). The ends were cut back, 0 bases at V and 4 bases at J, with 20 bases in the middle.

This clone has just a few counts. In nucleotides, the CDR3 is TGTGCCAGCAGCTTAGGCCTCCCCGTGCAGTACTTC. The encoded protein is CASSLGLPVQYF. J is TRBJ2-7 and V is TRBV7-2; D gene uncertain. This CDR3 is 12 amino acids long. Between the trimmed V and J ends, which lost 1 base and 9 bases, there was a span of 10 bases. Germline lookup yields CDR1 SGHTA and CDR2 FQGNSA.

The V and J genes are TRBV11-2 and TRBJ2-3; D may match TRBD1 or TRBD2 (5 bases each). Germline V gives CDR1 SGHAT, CDR2 FQNNGV. Trimming removed 3 bases from V and 4 bases from J, with 14 bases in between. This CDR3 region has 15 residues. The CDR3 spells CASSFHSGTADTQYF. The CDR3 DNA follows: TGTGCCAGCAGCTTCCACTCCGGGACCGCAGATACGCAGTATTTT.